The 30 T cell receptor beta chains below all came from one sample that was sequenced in a study of T cells after yellow fever vaccination. TCRdb called the 5' RACE reads again in MiXCR, with one record for every CDR3 protein. The sample lists 150,000 to 200,000 distinct CDR3 sequences; roughly 6.4% were seen once. Material: CD4+ T cells sorted from PBMCs, obtained on the day of the first yellow fever vaccination. All receptors come from a man between 18 and 35 years old who received the YFV17D yellow fever vaccine.

This clonotype was recorded many times. V usage is TRBV5-1 and J usage is TRBJ2-1, with 7 bases identical to TRBD1. Germline CDR1 SGHRS, CDR2 YFSETQ. This CDR3 spans 14 amino acids. V lost 4 bases to trimming and J lost 3 bases; unmatched junction nucleotides: 4. The CDR3, as DNA: TGCGCCAGCAGCAGACAGGGCGACTACAATGAGCAGTTCTTC. Its protein product is CASSRQGDYNEQFF.

This clonotype was recorded many times. V and J are TRBV12-3 or TRBV12-4 and TRBJ1-2, with a possible D match to TRBD1 (5 bases). V lost 7 bases and J 5 bases, leaving 11 bases between the germline ends. CDR3 length: 12 amino acids. CDR3: CASIDSLYGYTF. The CDR3 DNA is TGTGCCAGCATCGACAGCCTATATGGCTACACCTTC.

This clonotype showed up just a few times. The V and J genes are TRBV7-9 and TRBJ2-1; D call uncertain. V was pared by 1 base and J by 8 bases, with 3 bases between. In germline, CDR1 is SEHNR, CDR2 FQNEAQ (reference sequence). This CDR3 has 11 amino acids. CDR3 sequence: CASSLVYEQFF. The CDR3 DNA is TGTGCCAGCAGCTTAGTCTATGAGCAGTTCTTC.

This clonotype was found many times. The rearrangement links TRBV4-3 to TRBJ1-6, with 9 bases that match TRBD1. Losses at the gene ends were 1 base for V and 9 bases for J; bases not matched to a gene: 4. Germline lookup yields CDR1 LGHNA and CDR2 YSLEER. The CDR3 runs to 15 residues. Written as DNA, the CDR3 is TGCGCCAGCAGCCAAGGCCGGGACAGGGTTTCACCCCTCCACTTT. This translates into CASSQGRDRVSPLHF.

This chain connects TRBV5-1 to TRBJ1-2; the D is unclear. Trimming took off 0 bases at V and 3 bases at J, with 9 bases between the two ends. Germline CDR1 is SGHRS and CDR2 is YFSETQ. The CDR3 contains 14 residues. For the CDR3, the DNA is TGCGCCAGCAGCTTGGGTCAGGCCCACTATGGCTACACCTTC. It specifies CASSLGQAHYGYTF.

In this sample, this clonotype turned up a few times. J is TRBJ2-7 and V is TRBV7-2; tentatively, D is TRBD2 (5 bases). The CDR3 sequence is 14 residues long. Trimming removed 0 bases at V and 2 bases at J, with 8 bases between. CDR1 is SGHTA, CDR2 FQGNSA, per germline. In DNA form, the CDR3 reads TGTGCCAGCAGCTTAGCCGGGAACCCCTACGAGCAGTACGTC. This codes for CASSLAGNPYEQYV.

This clonotype occurred many times. This chain connects TRBV2 to TRBJ2-5; possibly TRBD1 for D (6 bases). Germline V gene data show CDR1 as SNHLY and CDR2 as FYNNEI. This CDR3 is 15 amino acids long. V lost 2 bases to trimming and J lost 4 bases, with 14 bases between them. CDR3 nucleotides: TGTGCCAGCAGTGAACTCGCTGGGACATCAGAGACCCAGTACTTC. Protein sequence: CASSELAGTSETQYF.

This clonotype was counted at least ten times. The chain links TRBV5-1 to TRBJ2-2; 13 bases are shared with TRBD2. The germline gives CDR1 SGHRS, CDR2 YFSETQ. The J segment lost 7 bases and the V segment lost 3 bases, leaving 6 bases of the junction unmatched. The CDR3 sequence is 16 residues long. The CDR3, as DNA: TGCGCCAGCAGCTCCGGGACTAGCGGGGATGTCGGGGAGCTGTTTTTT. Its protein is CASSSGTSGDVGELFF.

The V gene is TRBV6-5, the J gene TRBJ1-1; 7 nucleotides line up with TRBD1. CDR3 length: 16 residues. V gave up 4 bases and J gave up 0 bases; unmatched junction bases: 8. From germline, CDR1 is MNHEY and CDR2 SVGAGI. The CDR3 DNA follows: TGTGCCAGCAGTTTATACTCGGGACAGTTGAACACTGAAGCTTTCTTT. This encodes CASSLYSGQLNTEAFF.

The sample holds a few counts of this clonotype. This chain links TRBV27 with TRBJ1-1; D not resolved. The V gene's germline CDR1 is MNHEY and CDR2 SMNVEV (reference sequence). Trimming shortened V by 1 base and J by 7 bases, and 10 bases separated the two germline ends. The CDR3 is 13 residues long. In DNA, the CDR3 is TGTGCCAGCAGTTTATTCTCATACAGTGAAGCTTTCTTT. Translating it yields CASSLFSYSEAFF.

The chain joins TRBV7-3 to TRBJ2-1; 7 bases map to TRBD2. The trim removed 0 bases at V and 4 bases at J, leaving 3 bases unmatched. The germline V gene has CDR1 SGHTA and CDR2 FQGTGA. The CDR3 sequence is 15 residues long. The DNA for the CDR3 is TGTGCCAGCAGCTTAACCAGCGGGGAGTACAATGAGCAGTTCTTC. It codes for CASSLTSGEYNEQFF.

This clonotype occurred a few times. The chain links TRBV6-2 or TRBV6-3 to TRBJ2-2; D possibly corresponds to TRBD2 (5 bases). V was shortened by 4 bases and J by 6 bases, with 9 bases between the two germline ends. The CDR3 sequence is 13 residues long. Germline CDR1 MNHEY, CDR2 SVGEGT. The DNA of the CDR3 is TGTGCCAGCAGTTGGGGAGAGGCCGGGGAGCTGTTTTTT. It specifies CASSWGEAGELFF.

This clonotype was counted only a few times. The chain joins TRBV28 to TRBJ2-2; D is tentatively TRBD1 or TRBD2 (5 bases each). V was cut by 3 bases and J by 0 bases, with 14 bases left in between. CDR1 is MDHEN, CDR2 SYDVKM, per germline. CDR3 length equals 17 residues. In DNA form, the CDR3 reads TGTGCCAGCAGTTTGCCCCCGGGACGTGCGAACACCGGGGAGCTGTTTTTT. Amino acids: CASSLPPGRANTGELFF. Together with reference TRBV28 and TRBJ2-2, the CDR3 gives the full variable domain: DVKVTQSSRYLVKRTGEKVFLECVQDMDHENMFWYRQDPGLGLRLIYFSYDVKMKEKGDIPEGYSVSREKKERFSLILESASTNQTSMYLCASSLPPGRANTGELFFGEGSRLTVL.

As for this clonotype: This may come from a read error, since a much larger clone is one base off. This rearrangement joins TRBV5-1 to TRBJ2-7, with D unclear. The CDR3 covers 14 residues. With 3 bases removed from V and 3 bases from J, the gap between germline ends came to 13 bases. CDR1 and CDR2 (germline): SGHRS, YFSETQ. CDR3 bases: TGCGCCAGCAGCTCGGCGGCAGGCGGCTACGAGCAGTACTTC. Translation gives CASSSAAGGYEQYF.

This clonotype was observed a few times. The chain is built from TRBV7-6 and TRBJ2-2; 8 nucleotides align to TRBD1. The CDR3 runs 19 residues. In germline, CDR1 is SGHVS, CDR2 FNYEAQ. Germline trimming cut 5 bases from V and 4 bases from J; bases unmatched to any gene: 18. For the CDR3, the DNA is TGTGCCAGCAGCCGCCCGCGATTAACCGACAGGGGTGGCACCGGGGAGCTGTTTTTT. Encoded protein: CASSRPRLTDRGGTGELFF.

Many counts were recorded for this clonotype. The chain couples TRBV12-3 or TRBV12-4 to TRBJ2-7; TRBD1 aligns across 8 bases. V lost 5 bases, J lost 12 bases, and 9 bases stayed unmatched. CDR3 length equals 12 residues. The chain's CDR3 is CASSPLRTGRYF. CDR3 nucleotides: TGTGCCAGCAGTCCCCTGAGGACAGGGCGGTACTTC.

The rearrangement joins TRBV4-3 to TRBJ1-1, with D uncertain. The CDR3 spans 13 residues. Deletions cut 0 bases from V and 7 bases from J, with 9 bases between. The germline V gene has CDR1 LGHNA and CDR2 YSLEER. The CDR3 reads CASSQDLRVEAFF. CDR3 in DNA: TGCGCCAGCAGCCAAGATCTAAGAGTTGAAGCTTTCTTT.

In nucleotides, the CDR3 is TGCGCCAGCAGCCCAGTGGGGTTACAGGGGGCAGAAGGCTACACCTTC. Translated, it gives CASSPVGLQGAEGYTF. The chain carries TRBV5-1 and TRBJ1-2; TRBD1 matches at 9 bases. The CDR3 has 16 residues. The germline V gene encodes CDR1 SGHRS and CDR2 YFSETQ. The V and J ends lost 4 bases and 8 bases, in that order; junction bases with no gene match: 15.

V usage is TRBV29-1 and J usage is TRBJ2-7; D not certain. This CDR3 comprises 12 residues. The V gene lost 4 bases and the J gene lost 0 bases, with 7 bases spanning the gap. Germline assignment: CDR1 SQVTM and CDR2 ANQGSEA. CDR3 in DNA: TGCAGCGTTGCTCCCAGCTCCTACGAGCAGTACGTC. It yields the protein CSVAPSSYEQYV.

Notes on this clonotype: The junction does not match germline at one end; this may be a read error. V gene TRBV7-2 combines with J gene TRBJ2-3; D is possibly TRBD2 (5 bases). Germline values: CDR1 SGHTA, CDR2 FQGNSA. The CDR3 is 16 residues long. The CDR3 reads CVSSGLTTGSTDTQYF. The CDR3 nucleotides are TGTGTCAGCAGCGGCCTAACGACGGGGAGCACAGATACGCAGTATTTT.

The chain uses TRBV3-1 and TRBJ1-1; D is perhaps TRBD1 (5 bases). V was clipped by 1 base and J by 4 bases, with 16 bases between them. Germline loops: CDR1 LGHDT, CDR2 YNNKEL (reference sequence). CDR3 size: 16 residues. The chain's CDR3 is CASSQGPRSGGTEAFF. The CDR3 DNA reads TGTGCCAGCAGCCAAGGGCCCCGTTCTGGGGGCACTGAAGCTTTCTTT. Complete variable domain (other parts from reference TRBV3-1 and TRBJ1-1): DTAVSQTPKYLVTQMGNDKSIKCEQNLGHDTMYWYKQDSKKFLKIMFSYNNKELIINETVPNRFSPKSPDKAHLNLHINSLELGDSAVYFCASSQGPRSGGTEAFFGQGTRLTVV.

This clonotype was counted a few times. The chain carries TRBV23-1 and TRBJ2-2; D possibly corresponds to TRBD1 (6 bases). TRBV23-1 is flagged as an ORF with uncertain function. The CDR3 runs 16 residues. V was cut by 2 bases and J by 5 bases, with 15 bases left in between. CDR3 coding DNA: TGCGCCAGCAGTCAAAAGCAGGGGAACAAAACCGGGGAGCTGTTTTTT. Translated, it gives CASSQKQGNKTGELFF.

This clonotype has ten or more counts. The rearrangement links TRBV7-2 to TRBJ2-7, with D possibly matching TRBD1 (5 bases). The CDR3 runs 12 residues. Trimming removed 1 base from V and 5 bases from J, with 6 bases in between. Germline V gene sequence: CDR1 SGHTA, CDR2 FQGNSA. DNA of the CDR3: TGTGCCAGCAGCTTAGTAGGGGACGAGCAGTACTTC. Encoded protein: CASSLVGDEQYF.

This clonotype has a handful of counts. This chain joins TRBV20-1 and TRBJ2-5; D remains unclear. This CDR3 has 11 amino acids. V gave up 5 bases and J gave up 2 bases, with 6 bases separating them. Germline loops: CDR1 DFQATT, CDR2 SNEGSKA (reference sequence). In nucleotides, the CDR3 is TGCAGTGCTCACAGTCAAGAGACCCAGTACTTC. Translation: CSAHSQETQYF.

This chain's CDR3 is CASSRTGEYGYTF. The DNA for the CDR3 is TGTGCCAGCTCAAGGACAGGGGAGTATGGCTACACCTTC. J is TRBJ1-2 and V is TRBV6-2 or TRBV6-3; 9 bases are shared with TRBD1. J was trimmed by 5 bases and V by 8 bases; bases with no gene match: 6. Germline loops: CDR1 MNHEY, CDR2 SVGEGT. The CDR3 is made up of 13 amino acids.

This clonotype was counted only a few times. The CDR3: CASSPFGVNTEAFF. The CDR3 DNA reads as TGTGCCAGCAGCCCTTTTGGAGTAAACACTGAAGCTTTCTTT. The chain employs TRBV7-8 and TRBJ1-1; D is undetermined. CDR1 SGHVS and CDR2 FQNEAQ come from the germline V gene. The V end lost 5 bases, the J end lost 2 bases, and 12 bases lay between the germline ends. The CDR3 is made up of 14 amino acids.

There are many counts of this clonotype. The chain has TRBV12-3 or TRBV12-4 and TRBJ2-7; 11 bases are a match to TRBD1. The CDR3 is made up of 14 amino acids. With V trimmed by 6 bases and J by 8 bases, 9 bases remained unmatched. CDR3 bases: TGTGCCAGCAGCCCCGGGACAGGGGGTGCCCAGCAGTACTTC. Its protein product is CASSPGTGGAQQYF.

This clonotype was found many times. The chain joins TRBV7-8 to TRBJ2-1, with a possible D match to TRBD1 (6 bases). This CDR3 spans 13 amino acids. Germline V gene lookup returns CDR1 SGHVS and CDR2 FQNEAQ. V was shortened by 3 bases and J by 9 bases, with 12 bases between the two germline ends. CDR3 loop: CASSFEGVSEQFF. The CDR3 region has the DNA TGTGCCAGCAGCTTCGAGGGGGTGAGTGAGCAGTTCTTC.

This clonotype was picked up many times. The V gene is TRBV4-3, the J gene TRBJ1-2; 7 bases align to TRBD1. With 2 bases clipped from V and 2 bases from J, the junction kept 8 bases outside the gene matches. The CDR3 runs to 16 residues. Germline CDR1 LGHNA, CDR2 YSLEER. The CDR3 bases are TGCGCCAGCAGCCAAACAAGGGGGACAGCCAACTATGGCTACACCTTC. Its protein product is CASSQTRGTANYGYTF.

The sample holds a few counts of this clonotype. CDR3: CASSRGQGDGYTF. The CDR3, as DNA: TGTGCCAGTAGTCGCGGACAGGGTGATGGCTACACCTTC. V usage is TRBV19 and J usage is TRBJ1-2, with 8 positions matching TRBD1. The CDR3 covers 13 residues. Germline loops: CDR1 LNHDA, CDR2 SQIVND (reference sequence). Trimming cost V 5 bases and J 6 bases; bases outside gene matches: 5.